A selection of T cell receptor beta chains follows, all from one sample in a study of T cell repertoires in cytomegalovirus infection. TCRdb re-called the reads through MiXCR, storing one row per CDR3 protein. This sample has roughly 730,000 distinct CDR3 sequences, with about 30% found just once. Antigens for these TCRs are unknown. Sequencing was performed on cultured PBMCs, taken from culture after CMV antigen stimulation. The source of these receptors is a human donor in good health (CMV status not recorded). Some clones in this sample may be carry-over from other donors' samples. CDR3s include the opening cysteine and the closing phenylalanine or tryptophan. The D gene is left open where the match is weak. Clone sizes are given selectively: once, few, many, or a class where the clone is expanded.

CDR3	DNA	size	V	J	D
CASSYSKAPGRGRYEQYF	TGTGCCAGCAGTTACTCGAAAGCCCCTGGGAGGGGACGGTACGAGCAGTACTTC	few	TRBV6-2/TRBV6-3	TRBJ2-7	TRBD2
CASGIPGNSNQPQHF	TGTGCCAGCGGGATTCCAGGCAATAGCAATCAGCCCCAGCATTTT	NA	TRBV27	TRBJ1-5	NA
CASSQDIATTDTQYF	TGTGCCAGCAGCCAAGATATCGCGACTACAGATACGCAGTATTTT	NA	TRBV4-2	TRBJ2-3	NA
CASSSGGGPVNTEAFF	TGTGCCAGCAGTTCGGGCGGGGGCCCCGTGAACACTGAAGCTTTCTTT	NA	TRBV28	TRBJ1-1	NA
CASSYYGTANTGELFF	TGTGCCAGCAGTTACTATGGGACAGCGAACACCGGGGAGCTGTTTTTT	NA	TRBV6-2/TRBV6-3	TRBJ2-2	TRBD1
CASIDRGTDAEAFF	TGTGCCAGCATCGACAGGGGAACGGACGCTGAAGCTTTCTTT	few	TRBV6-5	TRBJ1-1	TRBD1
CASSPRGALLPSPLHF	TGTGCCAGCAGCCCTCGTGGGGCTCTACTTCCTTCACCCCTCCACTTT	few	TRBV7-2	TRBJ1-6	NA
CASTPRSGTAGNTIYF	TGTGCCAGCACCCCCCGCTCTGGGACGGCTGGAAACACCATATATTTT	NA	TRBV6-6	TRBJ1-3	NA
CASSQRMGNEKLFF	TGTGCCAGCAGCCAAAGAATGGGTAATGAAAAACTGTTTTTT	few	TRBV7-2	TRBJ1-4	NA
CASTWSRGTDNYGYTF	TGTGCCAGTACCTGGTCGCGGGGGACAGACAACTATGGCTACACCTTC	NA	TRBV19	TRBJ1-2	TRBD1
CASSLKVSNEQYF	TGTGCCAGCAGTTTAAAGGTCTCCAACGAGCAGTACTTC	NA	TRBV12-3/TRBV12-4	TRBJ2-7	NA
CASSTPTDTQYF	TGTGCCAGCAGTACCCCCACAGATACGCAGTATTTT	few	TRBV12-3/TRBV12-4	TRBJ2-3	NA
CASSSRVPQPQHF	TGTGCCAGCAGCTCCAGGGTCCCCCAGCCCCAGCATTTT	many	TRBV7-8	TRBJ1-5	NA
CASSFALGDTQYF	TGTGCCAGCAGCTTCGCTTTGGGGGATACGCAGTATTTT	many	TRBV7-2	TRBJ2-3	NA
CASTPGANVLTF	TGCGCCAGCACCCCTGGGGCCAACGTCCTGACTTTC	NA	TRBV10-1	TRBJ2-6	NA
CASSSQQASLYTEAFF	TGTGCCAGCAGCTCCCAACAGGCATCTCTGTACACTGAAGCTTTCTTT	many	TRBV7-2	TRBJ1-1	NA
CASTQGEIANTEAFF	TGTGCCAGCACACAGGGGGAGATTGCGAACACTGAAGCTTTCTTT	NA	TRBV2	TRBJ1-1	TRBD1
CASSYSRGNTEAFF	TGTGCCAGCAGTTACTCGCGGGGGAACACTGAAGCTTTCTTT	few	TRBV6-2/TRBV6-3	TRBJ1-1	NA
CASTLLGIYEQYF	TGTGCCAGCACGCTTCTGGGGATCTACGAGCAGTACTTC	NA	TRBV6-1	TRBJ2-7	NA
CASRNRATGELFF	TGTGCCAGTAGAAACAGGGCCACCGGGGAGCTGTTTTTT	NA	TRBV19	TRBJ2-2	NA
CASSESEEGQYF	TGTGCCAGCAGTGAATCCGAGGAGGGTCAGTACTTC	NA	TRBV2	TRBJ2-4	NA
CASNYQETQYF	TGTGCCAGCAATTACCAAGAGACCCAGTACTTC	NA	TRBV28	TRBJ2-5	NA
CASRNSYEQYF	TGTGCCAGCAGAAACTCCTACGAGCAGTACTTC	few	TRBV12-3/TRBV12-4	TRBJ2-7	NA
CASSSGTHYNEQFF	TGTGCCAGCAGTTCCGGGACGCATTACAATGAGCAGTTCTTC	few	TRBV6-2/TRBV6-3	TRBJ2-1	NA